This T cell receptor (beta chain) appears in the sequencing data of a study of blood T cell repertoires in COVID-19. Study at large: PBMCs, B-cell-depleted T cells, or T cells provided the cDNA or gDNA that made up the material.

Trimming took off 1 base at V and 0 bases at J, with 9 bases between the two ends. There are 15 residues in the CDR3. Germline loops: CDR1 SGDLS, CDR2 YYNGEE. Method: immunoSEQ multiplex PCR; TCRdb's copy keeps in-frame clones and lacks some. The sample shows about 130,000 clones, about 87% of them seen only once. The clonotype comes from a human donor in a cohort sampled during active COVID-19. Sample: peripheral blood. J is TRBJ2-3 and V is TRBV9; possible D gene TRBD1, 6 bases. CDR3 residues: CASSVQGWSTDTQYF. CDR3 coding DNA: TGTGCCAGCAGCGTACAGGGGTGGAGCACAGATACGCAGTATTTT.